Presented here are 30 T cell receptor beta chains from one specimen sequenced in a study of T cells in Graves' hyperthyroidism and ophthalmopathy. Using RNA transcripts as the source, TCR beta CDR3 regions were amplified. Carried out on the TCR CDR3, a first-round RT-PCR used the HTBI primer set. TCRdb reprocessed the multiplex PCR reads with MiXCR, giving one entry per CDR3 protein. The sample lists 600,000 to 650,000 distinct CDR3 sequences; 20% were seen once. Sequenced material: blood. These receptors came from a man younger than 45 with Graves' ophthalmopathy.

This clonotype was counted between two and nine times. J is TRBJ2-1 and V is TRBV14; D is ambiguous. The V and J ends lost 4 bases and 2 bases respectively, with 6 bases between them. In germline, CDR1 is SGHDN, CDR2 FVKESK. The length of the CDR3 is 13 residues. Here the CDR3 reads CASSPLAYNEQFF. DNA for the CDR3: TGTGCCAGCAGCCCTCTCGCCTACAATGAGCAGTTCTTC.

This clonotype was seen repeatedly, ten times or more. The chain employs TRBV7-2 and TRBJ2-1; the match to TRBD2 covers 13 bases. The CDR3 loop spans 17 amino acids. V lost 4 bases and J lost 0; bases outside the gene matches: 3. Germline-derived CDR1 and CDR2 are SGHTA and FQGNSA. The CDR3 sequence: CASSWTSGSSSYNEQFF. The CDR3 DNA sequence: TGTGCCAGCAGCTGGACTAGCGGGAGTAGCTCCTACAATGAGCAGTTCTTC.

This clonotype was seen at least ten times. This rearrangement joins TRBV5-1 to TRBJ2-1, with D perhaps matching TRBD1 or TRBD2 (6 bases each). Germline V gene lookup returns CDR1 SGHRS and CDR2 YFSETQ. The CDR3 consists of 14 residues. The V gene lost 2 bases and the J gene lost 4 bases, with 10 bases spanning the gap. The CDR3 DNA is TGCGCCAGCAGCTTCGGGGGCGGATACAATGAGCAGTTCTTC. Protein product: CASSFGGGYNEQFF.

The chain combines TRBV27 with TRBJ2-1; TRBD1 is a possible D gene (5 bases). CDR1 and CDR2 (germline): MNHEY, SMNVEV (reference sequence). The CDR3 loop spans 15 amino acids. The V end was cut by 3 bases, the J end by 4 bases, with 13 bases between. CDR3 in amino acids: CASSFRASTYNEQFF. The CDR3 bases are TGTGCCAGCAGTTTCAGGGCCTCGACGTACAATGAGCAGTTCTTC.

A word on this clonotype: A much larger clone differs by one base, so this may be a read error. This chain connects TRBV20-1 to TRBJ1-2; weak D call: TRBD1 (5 bases). Germline CDR1 is DFQATT and CDR2 is SNEGSKA (reference sequence). Trimming took 3 bases from V and 2 from J, leaving 7 bases between them. This CDR3 region has 12 residues. This CDR3 reads CSARGENYGYTF. The CDR3 DNA reads as TGCAGTGCTAGGGGGGAGAACTATGGCTACACCTTC.

This clonotype was seen at least ten times. This rearrangement joins TRBV2 to TRBJ2-1; 8 bases map to TRBD2. The CDR3 is 17 amino acids. Losses at the gene ends were 2 bases for V and 1 base for J; bases not matched to a gene: 7. CDR1 and CDR2 from the germline V gene are SNHLY and FYNNEI. CDR3 nucleotides: TGTGCCAGCAGTGAAATGGGACTAGTGTGGTCCTACAATGAGCAGTTCTTC. Translated: CASSEMGLVWSYNEQFF.

This clonotype was seen a few times. This chain uses TRBV20-1 with TRBJ2-1; TRBD2 matches 11 bases. The CDR3 runs to 17 residues. The V segment lost 5 bases and the J segment 0 bases; nucleotides outside the gene matches: 9. Germline V gene data show CDR1 as DFQATT and CDR2 as SNEGSKA (reference sequence). DNA for the CDR3: TGCAGTGCTCCCCCCCTAGCGGGAGGCCTCTCCTACAATGAGCAGTTCTTC. Translation gives CSAPPLAGGLSYNEQFF.

This clonotype was detected ten times or more. The chain recombines TRBV12-3 or TRBV12-4 with TRBJ2-1; D not certain. The V and J ends lost 2 bases and 8 bases respectively, with 7 bases between them. This CDR3 has 12 amino acids. The CDR3 loop is CASSLIGYEQFF. The CDR3 nucleotides are TGTGCCAGCAGTTTAATAGGATATGAGCAGTTCTTC.

This clonotype was recorded many times. V is TRBV5-1 and J is TRBJ1-1, with D unresolved. The V end was cut by 1 base, the J end by 1 base, with 5 bases between. Germline V gives CDR1 SGHRS, CDR2 YFSETQ. The CDR3 is made up of 13 amino acids. The CDR3 protein is CASSLLANTEAFF. CDR3 DNA: TGCGCCAGCAGCTTGTTGGCGAACACTGAAGCTTTCTTT.

The sample holds a few counts of this clonotype. V gene TRBV30 combines with J gene TRBJ2-7; maybe TRBD2 (7 bases). The CDR3 totals 14 residues. Per germline, CDR1 GTSNPN and CDR2 SVGIG (reference sequence). V lost 5 bases and J lost 3, with 17 bases in between. The DNA for the CDR3 is TGTGCCTGGGGGAGGGGGTCTAGCGTCTACGAGCAGTACTTC. Residues: CAWGRGSSVYEQYF.

This clonotype showed up just a few times. The chain uses TRBV5-1 and TRBJ2-7; 10 positions agree with TRBD1. V shed 3 bases and J 0 bases; nucleotides not matched to a gene: 6. The CDR3 extends over 16 amino acids. CDR1 is SGHRS, CDR2 YFSETQ, per germline. The CDR3 nucleotides are TGCGCCAGCAGCTCCTCCGGGACAGGGGTCTCCTACGAGCAGTACTTC. It specifies CASSSSGTGVSYEQYF.

At least ten counts were recorded for this clonotype. Written as DNA, the CDR3 is TGCGCCAGCAGCTTGGAAGCCGGGACTGCCTTCTACAATGAGCAGTTCTTC. Encoded protein: CASSLEAGTAFYNEQFF. The chain couples TRBV5-1 to TRBJ2-1; D may be TRBD2 (6 bases). CDR3 length: 17 residues. Germline CDR1 SGHRS, CDR2 YFSETQ. Between the trimmed V and J ends, which lost 0 bases and 3 bases, there was a span of 16 bases.

About this clonotype: This CDR3 fails to terminate in the conserved phenylalanine or tryptophan, so it likely reflects a read error. This chain uses TRBV24-1 with TRBJ2-1, with D possibly TRBD2 on 6 matching bases. Germline CDR1 KGHDR, CDR2 SFDVKD. The CDR3 runs 11 residues. The CDR3 DNA reads as TGTGCTACCAGCCCCGGGGGTGAGCAGTTCTCC. Translated, it gives CATSPGGEQFS.

This clonotype occurred a few times. The chain has TRBV5-1 and TRBJ2-5; D not resolved. The CDR3 covers 14 residues. Trimming removed 0 bases at V and 1 base at J, with 7 bases between. From germline, CDR1 is SGHRS and CDR2 YFSETQ. The CDR3 DNA reads as TGCGCCAGCAGCTTGGCAGCTTCCCAAGAGACCCAGTACTTC. Protein sequence: CASSLAASQETQYF.

The V and J genes are TRBV11-1 and TRBJ2-7, with 14 bases fitting TRBD2. The CDR3 extends over 17 amino acids. In germline, CDR1 is SGHAT, CDR2 FQDESV (reference sequence). V was clipped by 6 bases and J by 0 bases; unmatched bases: 7. Written as DNA, the CDR3 is TGTGCCAGCAGTGGACTAGCGGGAGGAAAAAGCTCCTACGAGCAGTACTTC. Translated: CASSGLAGGKSSYEQYF.

The V call is TRBV7-9, the J call TRBJ1-6; D might be TRBD1 (6 bases). The length of the CDR3 is 14 residues. Germline V CDR1 and CDR2: SEHNR, FQNEAQ (reference sequence). V dropped 1 base and J dropped 9 bases, with 10 bases sitting between them. For the CDR3, the DNA is TGTGCCAGCAGCTTAGATACAGGGCGTTCACCCCTCCACTTT. This codes for CASSLDTGRSPLHF.

This clonotype was seen at least ten times. V gene TRBV30 combines with J gene TRBJ1-1; 10 bases are shared with TRBD1. Per the germline V gene, CDR1 is GTSNPN and CDR2 is SVGIG (reference sequence). Germline trimming cut 5 bases from V and 6 bases from J; bases unmatched to any gene: 3. This CDR3 has 12 residues. The CDR3 region has the DNA TGTGCCTGGGGACAGGGGGGCGCTGAAGCTTTCTTT. Residues: CAWGQGGAEAFF.

This chain links TRBV7-8 with TRBJ2-1; TRBD2 matches at 10 bases. J gave up 7 bases and V 0 bases, and 9 bases lay outside the gene matches. Germline values: CDR1 SGHVS, CDR2 FQNEAQ. The CDR3 has 17 amino acids. The CDR3 sequence: CASSLALLAGKGNEQFF. The DNA for the CDR3 is TGTGCCAGCAGCTTAGCCTTACTAGCGGGAAAAGGGAATGAGCAGTTCTTC.

The chain has TRBV29-1 and TRBJ2-7; tentative D call: TRBD2 (5 bases). Germline CDR1 and CDR2: SQVTM and ANQGSEA. The CDR3 contains 13 residues. V was cut by 6 bases and J by 4 bases, with 16 bases left in between. CDR3 coding DNA: TGCAGCGTCGTCCCGTACGGGGATTACGAGCAGTACTTC. Protein: CSVVPYGDYEQYF.

The V and J genes are TRBV2 and TRBJ1-6, with TRBD1 as a possible D gene (6 bases). Germline V gene lookup returns CDR1 SNHLY and CDR2 FYNNEI. Trimming pared 3 bases from V and 6 bases from J, leaving 15 bases between. This CDR3 region has 16 residues. CDR3: CASSDPRGEGNSPLHF. In nucleotides, the CDR3 is TGTGCCAGCAGTGATCCCAGGGGAGAGGGTAATTCACCCCTCCACTTT. The complete variable domain, with remaining parts taken from reference TRBV2 and TRBJ1-6, reads EPEVTQTPSHQVTQMGQEVILRCVPISNHLYFYWYRQILGQKVEFLVSFYNNEISEKSEIFDDQFSVERPDGSNFTLKIRSTKLEDSAMYFCASSDPRGEGNSPLHFGNGTRLTVT.

The chain employs TRBV4-3 and TRBJ2-7; D is possibly TRBD1 (5 bases). The CDR3 length is 14 residues. The V and J ends lost 3 bases and 5 bases respectively, with 14 bases between them. Germline CDR1 and CDR2: LGHNA and YSLEER. DNA for the CDR3: TGCGCCAGCAGCCATGGACAACAGGTGGACGAGCAGTACTTC. Translation: CASSHGQQVDEQYF.

The chain uses TRBV29-1 and TRBJ2-3, with D possibly being TRBD2 (5 bases). Trimming took 4 bases from V and 4 from J, leaving 9 bases between them. Germline values: CDR1 SQVTM, CDR2 ANQGSEA. This CDR3 is 12 amino acids long. The CDR3 bases are TGCAGCGTTGTGGGAGAAGCAGATACGCAGTATTTT. It codes for CSVVGEADTQYF.

This clonotype was found a few times. The chain is built from TRBV28 and TRBJ2-7; possible D gene TRBD2, 6 bases. Germline CDR1 is MDHEN and CDR2 is SYDVKM. The CDR3 runs to 14 residues. V shed 6 bases and J shed 6 bases, with 18 bases lying between them. CDR3 protein: CASSPEGLGGEQYF. CDR3 coding DNA: TGTGCCAGCAGCCCGGAGGGCCTAGGAGGCGAGCAGTACTTC.

CDR3: CAGGEPGTGRETQYF. The CDR3 bases are TGTGCCGGAGGAGAGCCCGGGACAGGGAGAGAGACCCAGTACTTC. The chain combines TRBV2 with TRBJ2-5; 9 bases are shared with TRBD1. The V and J ends lost 11 bases and 4 bases, in that order; junction bases with no gene match: 14. The CDR3 extends over 15 amino acids. Germline V CDR1 and CDR2: SNHLY, FYNNEI.

The chain joins TRBV20-1 to TRBJ2-1; 8 bases match TRBD2. The CDR3 contains 13 residues. Germline CDR1 reads DFQATT; CDR2 reads SNEGSKA (reference sequence). CDR3 loop: CRGSGSSYNEQFF. The CDR3 DNA sequence: TGCAGGGGGAGCGGGAGCTCCTACAATGAGCAGTTCTTC.

In the case of this clonotype: A read error is possible here, since a much larger clone lies one base away. The V and J genes are TRBV30 and TRBJ2-1, with 7 bases matching TRBD1. This CDR3 region has 13 residues. Germline V CDR1 and CDR2: GTSNPN, SVGIG (reference sequence). The CDR3 nucleotides are TGTGCCTGGAGTCCACAGGGGAACAATGAGCGGTTCTTC. Its protein product is CAWSPQGNNERFF.

This clonotype was recorded many times. V and J are TRBV30 and TRBJ2-7; 13 bases fit TRBD2. CDR3 size: 16 residues. CDR1 and CDR2 (germline): GTSNPN, SVGIG (reference sequence). Trimming took 2 bases from V and 1 from J; bases not matched to a gene: 5. CDR3 in DNA: TGTGCCTGGAGTCCGGGGACTAGCGGGATTTCCTACGAGCAGTACTTC. Encoded protein: CAWSPGTSGISYEQYF.

This chain links TRBV6-1 with TRBJ2-7, with 8 nucleotides matching TRBD2. The CDR3 has 15 residues. V dropped 2 bases and J dropped 2; count of bases not matched to a gene: 5. Per germline, CDR1 MNHNS and CDR2 SASEGT. DNA of the CDR3: TGTGCCAGCAGTGAATCGTCTAGCGGGCCCTACGAGCAGTACTTC. The encoded protein is CASSESSSGPYEQYF.

CDR3 amino acids: CASSSTGGNTDTQYF. The CDR3 nucleotides are TGTGCCAGCAGCTCCACAGGGGGTAACACAGATACGCAGTATTTT. The rearrangement uses TRBV7-3 and TRBJ2-3; 8 nucleotides match TRBD1. This CDR3 is built from 15 residues. After removal of 4 bases from V and 2 bases from J, the junction contained 5 bases not matched to a gene. Germline V gives CDR1 SGHTA, CDR2 FQGTGA.

This clonotype has more than one count but fewer than ten. The chain links TRBV6-5 to TRBJ2-6; 8 bases line up with TRBD1. This CDR3 region has 17 residues. The germline CDR1 and CDR2 sequences are MNHEY and SVGAGI. V shed 5 bases and J 0 bases; nucleotides not matched to a gene: 6. CDR3 nucleotides: TGTGCCAGCAGTCGGGACAGGCGATCCTCTGGGGCCAACGTCCTGACTTTC. The encoded protein is CASSRDRRSSGANVLTF.